The 30 T cell receptor beta chains reported below all come from one sample, sequenced in a study of a mutant IDH1 vaccine in newly diagnosed glioma (dated by TCRdb to about 2021). In the paper's terms, the time point label means: week 23, last vaccination. Every vaccine dose consisted of 300 ug of a 20-mer mutant IDH1 peptide in Montanide, administered subcutaneously together with topical imiquimod. The library relied on the immunoSEQ multiplex PCR assay. The immuneACCESS repertoire file appears here via TCRdb, limited to in-frame rearrangements. These files lack a portion of the clones; in checked studies, under half of the deficit traces to unresolved V genes, and the cause of the others is not known. Within this sample are more than 25,000 clones, with approximately 90% of them counted one time only. The top ten hold 2% to 3% of the sample. These receptors lack a known antigen. Source: PBMCs, taken from a glioma patient whose treatment included an IDH1 peptide vaccine. All receptors come from a man in his forties or fifties with glioma.

The chain carries TRBV10-3 and TRBJ2-3, with 10 bases aligning to TRBD1. The CDR3 consists of 14 residues. V shed 11 bases, J shed 4 bases, and the junction held 9 bases outside the gene matches. Germline V gives CDR1 ENHRY, CDR2 SYGVKD. CDR3 in amino acids: CAASGTGAADTQYF. As DNA, the CDR3 is TGTGCCGCATCTGGGACAGGGGCGGCAGATACGCAGTATTTT.

The genes are TRBV4-1 and TRBJ2-1; D gene uncertain. CDR1 and CDR2 from the germline V gene are MGHRA and YSYEKL. The V gene lost 4 bases and the J gene lost 4 bases, with 14 bases spanning the gap. The CDR3 sequence is 15 residues long. The CDR3 DNA sequence: TGCGCCAGCAGCCTTCACCATCCCGGGTACAATGAGCAGTTCTTC. It is translated as CASSLHHPGYNEQFF.

The chain links TRBV5-5 to TRBJ2-4; D is undetermined. This CDR3 is 14 amino acids long. Germline V CDR1 and CDR2: SGHKS, YYEKEE (reference sequence). V was cut by 3 bases and J by 7 bases, with 14 bases left in between. CDR3 in amino acids: CASSSPLNKNIQYF. Written as DNA, the CDR3 is TGTGCCAGCAGCTCTCCCCTAAATAAGAACATTCAGTACTTC.

This sequence joins TRBV11-1 and TRBJ2-1; 7 nucleotides agree with TRBD2. The CDR3 consists of 14 residues. V lost 7 bases to trimming and J lost 3 bases; unmatched junction nucleotides: 6. Per the germline V gene, CDR1 is SGHAT and CDR2 is FQDESV (reference sequence). CDR3 protein: CASTIRGVYNEQFF. For the CDR3, the DNA is TGTGCCAGCACGATCCGGGGGGTCTACAATGAGCAGTTCTTC.

This rearrangement joins TRBV7-9 to TRBJ2-5, with a weak D call TRBD1 (5 bases). The CDR3 sequence is 16 residues long. Germline V CDR1 and CDR2: SEHNR, FQNEAQ (reference sequence). Trimming removed 1 base from V and 5 bases from J, with 17 bases in between. In nucleotides, the CDR3 is TGTGCCAGCAGCTTAGGTGGGGCCGCCCGGTCGGAGACCCAGTACTTC. This codes for CASSLGGAARSETQYF.

This clone was seen once. The CDR3 loop reads CASSGVGGYEQYV. Here the CDR3 DNA reads TGTGCCAGCAGTGGCGTAGGAGGCTACGAGCAGTACGTC. The chain joins TRBV28 to TRBJ2-7, with a weak D call TRBD2 (5 bases). Germline lookup yields CDR1 MDHEN and CDR2 SYDVKM. The V and J ends lost 5 bases and 3 bases respectively, with 11 bases between them. The CDR3 loop spans 13 amino acids.

The chain combines TRBV5-8 with TRBJ2-3; 8 bases match TRBD1. The CDR3 consists of 14 residues. Per the germline V gene, CDR1 is SGHTS and CDR2 is YDEGEE. Trimming removed 5 bases from V and 5 bases from J; junction bases left unmatched: 7. DNA for the CDR3: TGTGCCAGCAGGATCCAGGGGGCGGGAGATACGCAGTATTTT. Protein: CASRIQGAGDTQYF.

The chain links TRBV7-8 to TRBJ1-4; 8 bases are a match to TRBD1. The germline V gene encodes CDR1 SGHVS and CDR2 FQNEAQ. The CDR3 loop spans 15 amino acids. The ends lost 4 bases at V and 4 bases at J; junction bases unmatched: 5. In nucleotides, the CDR3 is TGTGCCAGCAGCTATCGGACAGGGAGTAATGAAAAACTGTTTTTT. Protein product: CASSYRTGSNEKLFF. Complete variable domain (other parts from reference TRBV7-8 and TRBJ1-4): GAGVSQSPRYKVAKRGQDVALRCDPISGHVSLFWYQQALGQGPEFLTYFQNEAQLDKSGLPSDRFFAERPEGSVSTLKIQRTQQEDSAVYLCASSYRTGSNEKLFFGSGTQLSVL.

The chain links TRBV19 to TRBJ2-1, with 12 positions matching TRBD2. From germline, CDR1 is LNHDA and CDR2 SQIVND (reference sequence). V lost 3 bases and J lost 8; bases outside the gene matches: 5. The CDR3 has 15 residues. The CDR3 DNA is TGTGCCAGTAGTATCGCTAGCGGGAGGGCCGATGAGCAGTTCTTC. It is translated as CASSIASGRADEQFF.

About this clone: At one end, the junction sequence differs from germline, possibly due to a read error. V gene TRBV7-6 combines with J gene TRBJ1-1, with a weak D call TRBD1 (6 bases). CDR1 is SGHVS and CDR2 is FNYEAQ in the germline V gene. The CDR3 is 14 amino acids. As DNA, the CDR3 is TGTGCCAGCAGCCTAGCGGGAGGGGGCACTGAAGCTTTCTTT. This sequence encodes CASSLAGGGTEAFF.

This sequence joins TRBV14 and TRBJ1-5, with no clear D. Germline values: CDR1 SGHDN, CDR2 FVKESK. The CDR3 runs to 15 residues. V lost 0 bases to trimming and J lost 6 bases, with 12 bases between them. This CDR3 is CASSQDRRVTQPQHF. The CDR3 DNA is TGTGCCAGCAGCCAAGACCGGAGGGTAACTCAGCCCCAGCATTTT.

The rearrangement joins TRBV7-9 to TRBJ1-1; 8 bases are shared with TRBD1. The CDR3 is 13 residues long. Unmatched junction bases numbered 4, after V lost 4 bases and J lost 6 bases. The germline V gene has CDR1 SEHNR and CDR2 FQNEAQ (reference sequence). The CDR3 region has the DNA TGTGCCAGCAGCTCCGGACAGGGCCCTGAAGCTTTCTTT. It encodes CASSSGQGPEAFF.

The V and J genes are TRBV2 and TRBJ1-5; D perhaps matches TRBD1 (6 bases). Trimming took off 0 bases at V and 7 bases at J, with 13 bases between the two ends. Germline assignment: CDR1 SNHLY and CDR2 FYNNEI. The CDR3 has 15 residues. The CDR3, as DNA: TGTGCCAGCAGTGAAGCGGAGGGACACCGACAGCCCCAGCATTTT. Protein sequence: CASSEAEGHRQPQHF. The whole variable domain, remainder taken from reference TRBV2 and TRBJ1-5, is EPEVTQTPSHQVTQMGQEVILRCVPISNHLYFYWYRQILGQKVEFLVSFYNNEISEKSEIFDDQFSVERPDGSNFTLKIRSTKLEDSAMYFCASSEAEGHRQPQHFGDGTRLSIL.

This clone was seen only once. V usage is TRBV4-2 and J usage is TRBJ2-3, with D perhaps TRBD1 or TRBD2 (5 bases each). The ends were cut back, 1 base at V and 1 base at J, with 18 bases in the middle. The CDR3 spans 18 residues. Germline values: CDR1 LGHNA, CDR2 YNFKEQ. CDR3 region: CASSQVGTGWGGTDTQYF. DNA for the CDR3: TGTGCCAGCAGCCAAGTTGGGACGGGATGGGGCGGCACAGATACGCAGTATTTT.

The chain employs TRBV2 and TRBJ2-5, with 7 bases identical to TRBD2. J lost 0 bases, V lost 1 base, and 2 bases had no gene match. This CDR3 spans 15 amino acids. Germline V gene data show CDR1 as SNHLY and CDR2 as FYNNEI. The CDR3 DNA reads as TGTGCCAGCAGTGAAGTGGGACTATACCAAGAGACCCAGTACTTC. Amino acid sequence: CASSEVGLYQETQYF.

The J gene is TRBJ2-5, the V gene TRBV10-3, with D unresolved. Germline lookup yields CDR1 ENHRY and CDR2 SYGVKD. The CDR3 extends over 12 amino acids. The V gene lost 6 bases and the J gene lost 4 bases, with 9 bases spanning the gap. CDR3 sequence: CAIRDGLETQYF. The CDR3 bases are TGTGCCATCAGGGACGGCCTAGAGACCCAGTACTTC.

The CDR3 sequence: CASSLSEVKPFF. CDR3 nucleotide sequence: TGTGCCAGCAGTTTATCCGAGGTTAAACCCTTCTTT. This chain uses TRBV28 with TRBJ1-1; D is ambiguous. This CDR3 contains 12 residues. V shed 1 base and J shed 14 bases, with 14 bases lying between them. Germline CDR1 reads MDHEN; CDR2 reads SYDVKM. The whole variable domain, remainder taken from reference TRBV28 and TRBJ1-1, is DVKVTQSSRYLVKRTGEKVFLECVQDMDHENMFWYRQDPGLGLRLIYFSYDVKMKEKGDIPEGYSVSREKKERFSLILESASTNQTSMYLCASSLSEVKPFFGQGTRLTVV.

V usage is TRBV2 and J usage is TRBJ1-4, with a tentative D call TRBD1 (5 bases). This CDR3 region has 17 residues. Trimming stripped 6 bases from V and 8 bases from J, with 25 bases between. The germline V gene encodes CDR1 SNHLY and CDR2 FYNNEI. CDR3 residues: CASRDGTLLSPGEKLFF. The DNA for the CDR3 is TGTGCCAGCAGAGACGGGACTCTACTCTCCCCGGGCGAAAAACTGTTTTTT.

The CDR3 coding sequence is TGTGCCAGCAGCCCCGGCTTTGGTACGCAGTATTTT. Amino acid sequence: CASSPGFGTQYF. The chain couples TRBV11-3 to TRBJ2-3; D gene ambiguous. V was trimmed by 5 bases and J by 8 bases, leaving 11 bases between them. This CDR3 has 12 amino acids. Germline CDR1 and CDR2: SGHNT and YENEEA.

V usage is TRBV19 and J usage is TRBJ2-2; 7 bases agree with TRBD2. CDR3 length equals 16 residues. The V gene's germline CDR1 is LNHDA and CDR2 SQIVND (reference sequence). V gave up 7 bases and J gave up 2 bases; unmatched junction bases: 10. CDR3 loop: CASTRRLAPNTGELFF. Here the CDR3 DNA reads TGTGCCAGTACTCGAAGACTAGCCCCAAACACCGGGGAGCTGTTTTTT.

The rearrangement uses TRBV4-2 and TRBJ2-7, with 11 positions matching TRBD2. Trimming took 4 bases from V and 0 from J; bases not matched to a gene: 2. Germline CDR1 LGHNA, CDR2 YNFKEQ. The CDR3 totals 15 residues. CDR3 region: CASSLTSGNSYEQYF. Written as DNA, the CDR3 is TGTGCCAGCAGCCTGACTAGCGGGAACTCCTACGAGCAGTACTTC.

The V gene is TRBV27, the J gene TRBJ2-7; 8 nucleotides line up with TRBD2. CDR1 and CDR2 from the germline V gene are MNHEY and SMNVEV (reference sequence). This CDR3 is 15 amino acids long. V shed 8 bases and J 3 bases; nucleotides not matched to a gene: 12. The CDR3 sequence is CASVSLAARHYEQYF. Written as DNA, the CDR3 is TGTGCCAGCGTCTCACTAGCGGCCCGACACTACGAGCAGTACTTC.

The chain uses TRBV19 and TRBJ2-7; D call uncertain. The ends were cut back, 3 bases at V and 5 bases at J, with 14 bases in the middle. The CDR3 has 14 amino acids. The germline CDR1 and CDR2 sequences are LNHDA and SQIVND (reference sequence). The CDR3 sequence: CASSIDGRAHEQYF. The CDR3 DNA sequence: TGTGCCAGTAGTATCGACGGAAGGGCGCACGAGCAGTACTTC.

V and J are TRBV7-9 and TRBJ2-7; D remains unclear. CDR3 size: 13 residues. V was trimmed by 2 bases and J by 1 base, leaving 6 bases between them. CDR1 is SEHNR, CDR2 FQNEAQ, per germline (reference sequence). The CDR3 nucleotides read TGTGCCAGCAGCTTATGGGTTTCCTACGAGCAGTACTTC. It is translated as CASSLWVSYEQYF.

The chain links TRBV19 to TRBJ1-5, with a tentative D call TRBD1 (5 bases). The CDR3 runs 14 residues. Germline CDR1 is LNHDA and CDR2 is SQIVND (reference sequence). With 4 bases removed from V and 3 bases from J, the gap between germline ends came to 10 bases. The CDR3 region is CASSTPGHNQPQHF. CDR3 bases: TGTGCCAGTAGTACCCCAGGGCACAATCAGCCCCAGCATTTT.

The chain recombines TRBV11-2 with TRBJ1-6; D is ambiguous. The CDR3 extends over 13 amino acids. Germline V gene sequence: CDR1 SGHAT, CDR2 FQNNGV. Trimming took off 4 bases at V and 5 bases at J, with 6 bases between the two ends. The CDR3 region is CASSSPDNSPLHF. In nucleotides, the CDR3 is TGTGCCAGCAGCTCACCAGATAATTCACCCCTCCACTTT.

V usage is TRBV5-6 and J usage is TRBJ2-3; 13 bases are shared with TRBD2. This CDR3 has 16 residues. In germline, CDR1 is SGHDT, CDR2 YYEEEE. J lost 4 bases, V lost 4 bases, and 6 bases had no gene match. The CDR3 sequence is CASSPILAGGADTQYF. In DNA form, the CDR3 reads TGTGCCAGCAGCCCAATACTAGCGGGGGGGGCAGATACGCAGTATTTT.

The chain links TRBV5-1 to TRBJ2-1, with 11 bases fitting TRBD2. The junction had 6 bases not matched to a gene; V was cut back by 4 bases and J by 3 bases. This CDR3 is built from 16 residues. The germline gives CDR1 SGHRS, CDR2 YFSETQ. CDR3 bases: TGCGCCAGCAGCGAGGTAGCGGGAGGGTACTACAATGAGCAGTTCTTC. Protein sequence: CASSEVAGGYYNEQFF.

The rearrangement links TRBV6-5 to TRBJ1-5; 11 nucleotides agree with TRBD1. Germline V lookup: CDR1 MNHEY, CDR2 SVGAGI. This CDR3 spans 14 amino acids. Trimming at V came to 5 bases and at J to 5 bases, leaving 2 bases not matched to a gene. CDR3 nucleotides: TGTGCCAGCAGTAGGGACAGGGGGGATCAGCCCCAGCATTTT. Protein product: CASSRDRGDQPQHF.

The gene calls are TRBV7-9 and TRBJ1-2; the D is unclear. The CDR3 covers 12 residues. Per germline, CDR1 SEHNR and CDR2 FQNEAQ (reference sequence). V lost 4 bases and J 6 bases, leaving 9 bases between the germline ends. The CDR3 DNA reads as TGTGCCAGCAGCTCGACATATAATGGCTACACCTTC. Amino acid sequence: CASSSTYNGYTF.